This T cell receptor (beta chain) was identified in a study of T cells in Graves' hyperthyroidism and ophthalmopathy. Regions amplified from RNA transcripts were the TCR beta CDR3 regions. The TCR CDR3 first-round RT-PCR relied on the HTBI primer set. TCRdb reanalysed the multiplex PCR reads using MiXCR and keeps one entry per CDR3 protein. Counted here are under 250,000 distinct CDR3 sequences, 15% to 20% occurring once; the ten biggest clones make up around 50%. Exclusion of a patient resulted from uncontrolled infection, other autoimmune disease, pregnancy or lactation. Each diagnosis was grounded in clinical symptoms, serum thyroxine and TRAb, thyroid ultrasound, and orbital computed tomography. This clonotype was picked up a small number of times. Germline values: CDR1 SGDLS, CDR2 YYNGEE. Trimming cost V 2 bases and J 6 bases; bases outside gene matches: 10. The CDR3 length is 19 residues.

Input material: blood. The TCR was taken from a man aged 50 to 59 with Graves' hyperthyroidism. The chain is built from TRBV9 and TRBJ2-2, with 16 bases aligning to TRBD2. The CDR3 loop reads CASSVGTSGRAFRSGELFF. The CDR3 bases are TGTGCCAGCAGCGTCGGGACTAGCGGGAGGGCCTTTCGGTCCGGGGAGCTGTTTTTT.